The entry below describes one T cell receptor beta chain. Its specificity is not known. These data are taken from a study of PD-1 blockade in classical Hodgkin lymphoma. Study results and limitations: Researchers reported that CD4+ TCR diversity, though not CD8+, rose significantly by C4D1. Those starting nivolumab under 1 year post-ASCT were excluded.

The CDR3 spans 13 residues. V trimming: 5 bases; J trimming: 6 bases; junction bases outside the gene matches: 0. Looked up from germline, CDR1 is LNHDA and CDR2 is SQIVND (reference sequence). Libraries were prepared by immunoSEQ multiplex PCR; TCRdb keeps only in-frame clonotypes and omits some of them. The sample has over 25,000 clones; about 71% are singletons. Relapse after autologous stem cell transplantation occurred in every patient, and brentuximab vedotin exposure varied. The sequencing used peripheral blood mononuclear cells (PBMCs), collected before the second cycle of nivolumab. The chain combines TRBV19 with TRBJ2-1; TRBD2 agrees at 11 bases. This receptor was obtained from a human donor with classical Hodgkin lymphoma. The CDR3 protein is CASSGLAGNEQFF. The DNA for the CDR3 is TGTGCCAGTAGTGGACTAGCGGGCAATGAGCAGTTCTTC.